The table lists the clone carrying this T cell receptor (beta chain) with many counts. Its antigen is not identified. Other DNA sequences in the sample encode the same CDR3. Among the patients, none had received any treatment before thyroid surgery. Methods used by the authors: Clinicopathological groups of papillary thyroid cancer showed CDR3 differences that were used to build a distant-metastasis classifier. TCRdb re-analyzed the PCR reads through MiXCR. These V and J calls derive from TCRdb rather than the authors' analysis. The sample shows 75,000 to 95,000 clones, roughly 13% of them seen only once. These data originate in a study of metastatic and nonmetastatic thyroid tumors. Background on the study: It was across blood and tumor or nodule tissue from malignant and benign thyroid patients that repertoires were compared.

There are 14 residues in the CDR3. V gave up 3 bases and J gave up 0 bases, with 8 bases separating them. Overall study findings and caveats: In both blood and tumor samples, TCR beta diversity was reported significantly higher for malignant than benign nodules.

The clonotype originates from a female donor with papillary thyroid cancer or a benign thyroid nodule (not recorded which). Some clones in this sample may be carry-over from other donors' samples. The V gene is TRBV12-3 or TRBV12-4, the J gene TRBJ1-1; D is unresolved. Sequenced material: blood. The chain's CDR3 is CASSLSSMNTEAFF. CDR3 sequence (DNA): TGTGCCAGCAGTTTGAGCAGCATGAACACTGAAGCTTTCTTT.